The next 10 T cell receptor beta chains were all read from a single sample in a study of blood T cell repertoires in COVID-19. Produced via immunoSEQ multiplex PCR; TCRdb's table is partial and in-frame only. The sample gives approximately 59,000 clones, around four fifths of which show up once; 30% to 40% is in the top ten. The sample consisted of peripheral blood. Receptors originate from a man between 60 and 70 years old with COVID-19, enrolled during active disease.

In regard to this clone: The limits of the CDR3 on the DNA are not certain, so only TCRdb's listed CDR3 is given. This chain uses TRBV21-1 with TRBJ1-5; the table's D gene call, TRBD1, was not cross checked with the DNA. TRBV21-1 is noted as a pseudogene. The CDR3 length is 18 residues, termini included. CDR3 amino acids: CASTWGQGAPYSNQPQHF.

The chain recombines TRBV5-1 with TRBJ2-2; D gene uncertain. Deletions cut 2 bases from V and 4 bases from J, with 9 bases between. The germline V gene encodes CDR1 SGHRS and CDR2 YFSETQ. CDR3 length equals 14 residues. The CDR3 loop reads CASSFEASTGELFF. CDR3 DNA sequence: TGCGCCAGCAGCTTCGAGGCGAGCACCGGGGAGCTGTTTTTT.

J is TRBJ1-3 and V is TRBV5-1; 7 nucleotides agree with TRBD1. The CDR3 covers 14 residues. Germline V gene data show CDR1 as SGHRS and CDR2 as YFSETQ. V lost 3 bases, J lost 0 bases, and 0 bases stayed unmatched. CDR3 DNA sequence: TGCGCCAGCAGCTCAGGGGGCTCTGGAAACACCATATATTTT. This sequence encodes CASSSGGSGNTIYF.

V gene TRBV27 combines with J gene TRBJ2-2, with 9 bases fitting TRBD1. From germline, CDR1 is MNHEY and CDR2 SMNVEV (reference sequence). The ends lost 3 bases at V and 5 bases at J; junction bases unmatched: 7. CDR3 length equals 16 residues. In nucleotides, the CDR3 is TGTGCCAGCAGTTTCAACAGGGGGCGCAGTACCGGGGAGCTGTTTTTT. This sequence encodes CASSFNRGRSTGELFF.

The V gene is TRBV11-2, the J gene TRBJ2-3, with 7 bases matching TRBD2. Per the germline V gene, CDR1 is SGHAT and CDR2 is FQNNGV. This CDR3 comprises 15 residues. V trimming: 5 bases; J trimming: 4 bases; junction bases outside the gene matches: 9. CDR3 nucleotide sequence: TGTGCCAGCAGCCGGGGAGGGTTTGCCGCAGATACGCAGTATTTT. Its protein product is CASSRGGFAADTQYF. The variable domain in full, completed from reference TRBV11-2 and TRBJ2-3, reads EAGVAQSPRYKIIEKRQSVAFWCNPISGHATLYWYQQILGQGPKLLIQFQNNGVVDDSQLPKDRFSAERLKGVDSTLKIQPAKLEDSAVYLCASSRGGFAADTQYFGPGTRLTVL.

The chain is built from TRBV30 and TRBJ1-6; TRBD1 matches at 9 bases. Germline V gene sequence: CDR1 GTSNPN, CDR2 SVGIG (reference sequence). Losses at the gene ends were 1 base for V and 9 bases for J; bases not matched to a gene: 4. The CDR3 has 14 amino acids. The CDR3 coding sequence is TGTGCCTGGAGTGGGGACAGGGTAGCTTCACCCCTCCACTTT. Encoded protein: CAWSGDRVASPLHF.

The chain links TRBV5-1 to TRBJ1-1; perhaps TRBD1 as D (6 bases). The ends were cut back, 1 base at V and 6 bases at J, with 16 bases in the middle. This CDR3 has 15 amino acids. Germline V gene data show CDR1 as SGHRS and CDR2 as YFSETQ. This CDR3 reads CASSLTFQGSAEAFF. DNA of the CDR3: TGCGCCAGCAGCTTGACCTTCCAGGGGTCTGCTGAAGCTTTCTTT.

The V gene is TRBV7-8, the J gene TRBJ2-7, with D possibly being TRBD1 (5 bases). CDR3 length: 13 amino acids. Trimming took off 5 bases at V and 0 bases at J, with 8 bases between the two ends. Germline values: CDR1 SGHVS, CDR2 FQNEAQ. The CDR3 is CASSPDNSYEQYF. CDR3 in DNA: TGTGCCAGCAGCCCGGACAACTCCTACGAGCAGTACTTC.

This chain links TRBV6-1 with TRBJ2-5; 7 bases match TRBD2. V was clipped by 2 bases and J by 2 bases; unmatched bases: 5. The germline CDR1 and CDR2 sequences are MNHNS and SASEGT. CDR3 length: 15 amino acids. CDR3 sequence: CASSEKGLGQETQYF. In nucleotides, the CDR3 is TGTGCCAGCAGTGAAAAAGGACTAGGGCAAGAGACCCAGTACTTC.

The genes are TRBV4-1 and TRBJ1-4, with 7 positions matching TRBD1. V shed 2 bases, J shed 7 bases, and the junction held 10 bases outside the gene matches. The CDR3 consists of 16 residues. Germline values: CDR1 MGHRA, CDR2 YSYEKL. As DNA, the CDR3 is TGCGCCAGCAGCCAATCTCAGGGGGGAATGGTTGAAAAACTGTTTTTT. It codes for CASSQSQGGMVEKLFF.